These 30 T cell receptor beta chains were sequenced from one sample in a study of T cell changes during pregnancy in multiple sclerosis. Data came from immunoSEQ multiplex PCR; TCRdb stores just in-frame clones and leaves some out. Among roughly 79,000 clones listed, just over 90% were seen once. Sequences were derived from peripheral blood, sampled in the second trimester of pregnancy. These receptor sequences come from a female donor in good health, enrolled as a control in a pregnancy study.

The rearrangement uses TRBV19 and TRBJ2-1; 8 nucleotides align to TRBD2. Trimming at V came to 6 bases and at J to 6 bases, leaving 7 bases not matched to a gene. This CDR3 region has 14 residues. Germline V CDR1 and CDR2: LNHDA, SQIVND (reference sequence). The CDR3 DNA reads as TGTGCCAGTAGCTCGGGGGGGCCCCCCAATGAGCAGTTCTTC. Protein: CASSSGGPPNEQFF.

CDR3 loop: CASSNGGQPYEQYF. CDR3 DNA: TGTGCCAGCAGCAACGGTGGACAGCCCTACGAGCAGTACTTC. This chain connects TRBV7-3 to TRBJ2-7, with D maybe TRBD1 (6 bases). Deletions cut 5 bases from V and 2 bases from J, with 13 bases between. This CDR3 comprises 14 residues. The V gene's germline CDR1 is SGHTA and CDR2 FQGTGA. The variable domain in full, completed from reference TRBV7-3 and TRBJ2-7, reads GAGVSQTPSNKVTEKGKYVELRCDPISGHTALYWYRQSLGQGPEFLIYFQGTGAADDSGLPNDRFFAVRPEGSVSTLKIQRTERGDSAVYLCASSNGGQPYEQYFGPGTRLTVT.

The chain is built from TRBV5-4 and TRBJ2-7; 9 bases are shared with TRBD1. Germline assignment: CDR1 SGHNT and CDR2 YYREEE (reference sequence). J was trimmed by 3 bases and V by 4 bases; bases with no gene match: 5. The CDR3 is made up of 14 amino acids. The chain's CDR3 is CASSPGQGDYEQYF. CDR3 nucleotides: TGTGCCAGCAGCCCGGGACAGGGTGACTACGAGCAGTACTTC.

The chain is built from TRBV5-1 and TRBJ1-3, with D unclear. This CDR3 is built from 15 residues. Germline V gene sequence: CDR1 SGHRS, CDR2 YFSETQ. Trimming took 2 bases from V and 4 from J, leaving 13 bases between them. The CDR3 DNA is TGCGCCAGCAGCTTAGAGGAAGCTGCGGGAAACACCATATATTTT. Its translation: CASSLEEAAGNTIYF.

The sample holds one count of this clone. This chain links TRBV19 with TRBJ2-3; 12 bases match TRBD1. V was clipped by 4 bases and J by 5 bases; unmatched bases: 7. The CDR3 length is 16 residues. Per germline, CDR1 LNHDA and CDR2 SQIVND (reference sequence). CDR3 residues: CASSSGDRGRGDTQYF. In DNA, the CDR3 is TGTGCCAGTAGTAGCGGGGACAGGGGGCGCGGAGATACGCAGTATTTT. The whole variable domain, remainder taken from reference TRBV19 and TRBJ2-3, is DGGITQSPKYLFRKEGQNVTLSCEQNLNHDAMYWYRQDPGQGLRLIYYSQIVNDFQKGDIAEGYSVSREKKESFPLTVTSAQKNPTAFYLCASSSGDRGRGDTQYFGPGTRLTVL.

As regards this clone: Other DNA sequences in the sample encode the same CDR3. V gene TRBV30 combines with J gene TRBJ1-5; tentative D call: TRBD1 (6 bases). The CDR3 length is 13 residues. Germline lookup yields CDR1 GTSNPN and CDR2 SVGIG (reference sequence). Between the trimmed V and J ends, which lost 1 base and 2 bases, there was a span of 6 bases. The CDR3 DNA follows: TGTGCCTGGAGTGGACAGGGCAATCAGCCCCAGCATTTT. Protein: CAWSGQGNQPQHF.

The chain has TRBV5-4 and TRBJ2-7, with TRBD2 matching 13 bases. Germline lookup yields CDR1 SGHNT and CDR2 YYREEE (reference sequence). This CDR3 has 17 amino acids. Unmatched junction bases numbered 18, after V lost 9 bases and J lost 6 bases. CDR3 in DNA: TGTGCCACCGGAAAGACTAGCGGGGGGACCACTAAGGGCGAGCAGTACTTC. Encoded protein: CATGKTSGGTTKGEQYF.

This clone was observed once. V and J are TRBV7-9 and TRBJ1-2; D is possibly TRBD1 (5 bases). Trimming stripped 2 bases from V and 2 bases from J, with 12 bases between. The CDR3 sequence is 15 residues long. CDR1 and CDR2 (germline): SEHNR, FQNEAQ (reference sequence). CDR3 sequence reads: CASSLLDTGNYGYTF. The CDR3 DNA reads TGTGCCAGCAGCTTATTGGATACAGGAAACTATGGCTACACCTTC.

A single count supports this clone. This sequence joins TRBV15 and TRBJ2-2; D is uncertain. The germline CDR1 and CDR2 sequences are LNHNV and YYDKDF (reference sequence). The CDR3 sequence is 19 residues long. V lost 0 bases and J lost 0, with 17 bases in between. This CDR3 reads CATSREYLGFRANTGELFF. CDR3 nucleotides: TGTGCCACCAGCAGAGAATATCTAGGTTTCCGCGCGAACACCGGGGAGCTGTTTTTT.

The chain uses TRBV11-3 and TRBJ2-1; 8 bases map to TRBD1. CDR1 is SGHNT and CDR2 is YENEEA in the germline V gene. Unmatched junction bases numbered 9, after V lost 5 bases and J lost 6 bases. This CDR3 has 15 amino acids. CDR3 residues: CASSPRGRGPNEQFF. The CDR3 nucleotides are TGTGCCAGCAGCCCTCGGGGCAGGGGGCCCAATGAGCAGTTCTTC.

The chain uses TRBV5-1 and TRBJ1-1, with D maybe TRBD1 (5 bases). CDR1 is SGHRS and CDR2 is YFSETQ in the germline V gene. The V gene lost 2 bases and the J gene lost 8 bases, with 13 bases spanning the gap. This CDR3 has 13 residues. As DNA, the CDR3 is TGCGCCAGCAGCTTACAACAGGCCTCGGAAGCTTTCTTT. It is translated as CASSLQQASEAFF.

This chain links TRBV19 with TRBJ1-1; D not certain. There are 14 residues in the CDR3. The V end was cut by 6 bases, the J end by 0 bases, with 11 bases between. Germline V gives CDR1 LNHDA, CDR2 SQIVND (reference sequence). The CDR3 region is CASSYPRLNTEAFF. The CDR3 bases are TGTGCCAGTAGCTACCCCCGCTTGAACACTGAAGCTTTCTTT. Full variable domain (outside the CDR3, taken from reference TRBV19 and TRBJ1-1): DGGITQSPKYLFRKEGQNVTLSCEQNLNHDAMYWYRQDPGQGLRLIYYSQIVNDFQKGDIAEGYSVSREKKESFPLTVTSAQKNPTAFYLCASSYPRLNTEAFFGQGTRLTVV.

This rearrangement joins TRBV4-3 to TRBJ2-3; 12 bases align to TRBD2. CDR1 is LGHNA, CDR2 YSLEER, per germline. J gave up 2 bases and V 7 bases, and 4 bases lay outside the gene matches. This CDR3 region has 15 residues. The CDR3 DNA follows: TGCGCCAGCACTAGCGGGGGGGCTGACACAGATACGCAGTATTTT. Translation: CASTSGGADTDTQYF.

This clone was counted a single time. Distinct nucleotide sequences in the sample also encode this CDR3. The chain joins TRBV7-9 to TRBJ2-7; maybe TRBD1 (6 bases). The CDR3 sequence is 12 residues long. V shed 5 bases and J shed 4 bases, with 9 bases lying between them. The germline V gene encodes CDR1 SEHNR and CDR2 FQNEAQ (reference sequence). This chain's CDR3 is CASSATGYEQYF. The CDR3 bases are TGTGCCAGCAGCGCCACAGGGTACGAGCAGTACTTC.

This clone was seen just once. V and J are TRBV5-1 and TRBJ2-1; possibly TRBD2 for D (5 bases). The CDR3 contains 14 residues. Trimming left V 5 bases short and J 8 bases short, with 17 bases between. CDR1 and CDR2 (germline): SGHRS, YFSETQ. CDR3 protein: CASRRNLGDYEQFF. In nucleotides, the CDR3 is TGCGCCAGCAGGCGGAACCTCGGGGATTATGAGCAGTTCTTC.

The chain's CDR3 is CASSLKDLAPQYF. The CDR3, as DNA: TGTGCCAGCAGCTTAAAGGACCTAGCGCCCCAGTACTTC. The chain carries TRBV7-9 and TRBJ2-5; D might be TRBD2 (6 bases). CDR1 and CDR2 from the germline V gene are SEHNR and FQNEAQ (reference sequence). This CDR3 region has 13 residues. The V and J ends lost 2 bases and 9 bases respectively, with 13 bases between them.

This rearrangement joins TRBV19 to TRBJ2-7, with unresolved D. CDR1 LNHDA and CDR2 SQIVND come from the germline V gene (reference sequence). V lost 8 bases and J 2 bases, leaving 13 bases between the germline ends. The CDR3 sequence is 13 residues long. The CDR3 bases are TGTGCCAGTTCTGAGAGCCTTACCTACGAGCAGTACTTC. Its translation is CASSESLTYEQYF.

The V gene is TRBV7-2, the J gene TRBJ2-1; 9 bases fit TRBD2. CDR1 is SGHTA and CDR2 is FQGNSA in the germline V gene. The length of the CDR3 is 15 residues. V lost 2 bases, J lost 5 bases, and 4 bases stayed unmatched. CDR3 protein: CASSLKAGGDNEQFF. The CDR3 bases are TGTGCCAGCAGCTTAAAAGCGGGGGGTGACAATGAGCAGTTCTTC.

The gene calls are TRBV5-1 and TRBJ2-3; 8 nucleotides align to TRBD1. Trimming removed 3 bases from V and 5 bases from J; junction bases left unmatched: 5. Germline V lookup: CDR1 SGHRS, CDR2 YFSETQ. The length of the CDR3 is 14 residues. CDR3 amino acids: CASSSGQGEDTQYF. The DNA for the CDR3 is TGCGCCAGCAGCTCCGGACAGGGTGAAGATACGCAGTATTTT.

The chain carries TRBV5-4 and TRBJ2-3; possibly TRBD2 for D (6 bases). The V gene lost 5 bases and the J gene lost 0 bases, with 13 bases spanning the gap. Germline V CDR1 and CDR2: SGHNT, YYREEE (reference sequence). The CDR3 is made up of 15 amino acids. The CDR3, as DNA: TGTGCCAGCAGTTTCGCGGGGAGTAGCACAGATACGCAGTATTTT. Residues: CASSFAGSSTDTQYF.

The chain carries TRBV7-9 and TRBJ1-2; D is perhaps TRBD1 (5 bases). CDR1 is SEHNR and CDR2 is FQNEAQ in the germline V gene (reference sequence). With 4 bases removed from V and 2 bases from J, the gap between germline ends came to 11 bases. The CDR3 is 14 amino acids. CDR3 DNA sequence: TGTGCCAGCAGCTGGGGGGAACTGAACTATGGCTACACCTTC. Amino acids: CASSWGELNYGYTF.

The chain employs TRBV6-5 and TRBJ2-5; tentatively, D is TRBD2 (5 bases). Germline V gives CDR1 MNHEY, CDR2 SVGAGI. Trimming removed 6 bases at V and 5 bases at J, with 10 bases between. The CDR3 runs to 12 residues. Here the CDR3 DNA reads TGTGCCAGCAGAGAGGGTGCTGAGACCCAGTACTTC. Translating it yields CASREGAETQYF.

This chain links TRBV9 with TRBJ1-5; no definite D call. The CDR3 is made up of 13 amino acids. Germline values: CDR1 SGDLS, CDR2 YYNGEE. V shed 0 bases and J shed 8 bases, with 9 bases lying between them. CDR3 DNA: TGTGCCAGCAGCGTAGCCGGGGAAGAGCCCCAGCATTTT. It is translated as CASSVAGEEPQHF.

This clone was seen just once. The chain combines TRBV9 with TRBJ1-2; TRBD1 agrees at 7 bases. The germline V gene has CDR1 SGDLS and CDR2 YYNGEE. V was pared by 3 bases and J by 8 bases, with 7 bases of the junction left unmatched. This CDR3 has 13 amino acids. The CDR3 nucleotides are TGTGCCAGCAGCGCGAAACAGGGGTGGGGCTACACCTTC. This encodes CASSAKQGWGYTF.

V and J are TRBV5-6 and TRBJ2-7, with 10 bases that match TRBD1. The germline CDR1 and CDR2 sequences are SGHDT and YYEEEE. CDR3 length: 14 residues. The ends lost 2 bases at V and 2 bases at J; junction bases unmatched: 1. CDR3: CASSFGTGAYEQYF. The CDR3 nucleotides are TGTGCCAGCAGCTTCGGGACAGGGGCCTACGAGCAGTACTTC.

V is TRBV9 and J is TRBJ1-1; possible D gene TRBD1, 6 bases. The CDR3 consists of 14 residues. Germline V CDR1 and CDR2: SGDLS, YYNGEE. Trimming left V 3 bases short and J 4 bases short, with 13 bases between. The CDR3: CASSETQGSTEAFF. In DNA, the CDR3 is TGTGCCAGCAGCGAGACCCAGGGGAGCACTGAAGCTTTCTTT.

The rearrangement joins TRBV25-1 to TRBJ1-2, with unresolved D. The CDR3 is made up of 11 amino acids. CDR1 is MGHDK and CDR2 is SYGVNS in the germline V gene. The V and J ends lost 6 bases and 8 bases respectively, with 10 bases between them. The CDR3, as DNA: TGTGCCAGCAGGTCAATACAAGGCTACACCTTC. Amino acid sequence: CASRSIQGYTF.

CDR3 in DNA: TGTGCCAGCAGCCAAGATCCGGCCAGGGTCAGCTCCTATAATTCACCCCTCCACTTT. This encodes CASSQDPARVSSYNSPLHF. The rearrangement uses TRBV4-2 and TRBJ1-6, with D tentatively TRBD1 (5 bases). V was shortened by 0 bases and J by 0 bases, with 15 bases between the two germline ends. The CDR3 spans 19 residues. Germline V gives CDR1 LGHNA, CDR2 YNFKEQ.

V is TRBV7-8 and J is TRBJ2-3; 8 bases line up with TRBD2. The trim removed 0 bases at V and 4 bases at J, leaving 9 bases unmatched. Germline lookup yields CDR1 SGHVS and CDR2 FQNEAQ. The CDR3 covers 17 residues. The CDR3 DNA sequence: TGTGCCAGCAGCTTAGCGTCAGGGCGGGGGGTCGCAGATACGCAGTATTTT. This sequence encodes CASSLASGRGVADTQYF.

The genes are TRBV11-2 and TRBJ2-1; D is undetermined. Per the germline V gene, CDR1 is SGHAT and CDR2 is FQNNGV. The V end lost 1 base, the J end lost 5 bases, and 3 bases lay between the germline ends. The CDR3 spans 12 residues. The CDR3 sequence is CASSLGDNEQFF. The CDR3 coding sequence is TGTGCCAGCAGCTTAGGCGACAATGAGCAGTTCTTC.